This T cell receptor beta chain is from a study of Ad26.COV2.S vaccination and SARS-CoV-2 variants. Here immunoSEQ multiplex PCR was the method, and the copy in TCRdb shows in-frame clones only, minus some. The sample shows a few hundred thousand clones, about 92% of them seen only once. CDR1 is SGHAT and CDR2 is FQNNGV in the germline V gene. Trimming took off 1 base at V and 2 bases at J, with 13 bases between the two ends. CDR3 length: 16 residues. As for treatment: about 20 received Ad26.COV2.S at low or high dose, single or two shots; about 5 received placebo; per-sample allocation not given. Repertoires come from day 63 after the first vaccine or placebo injection.

The origin of this receptor is a person between 18 and 59 years old who received the Ad26.COV2.S COVID-19 vaccine or a placebo. Sequenced material: peripheral blood, taken in a trial of Ad26.COV2.S vaccine versus placebo. J is TRBJ2-3 and V is TRBV11-2; a weak D match, TRBD1 (7 bases). CDR3: CASSLGAGGTTDTQYF. DNA for the CDR3: TGTGCCAGCAGCTTAGGGGCAGGGGGGACCACAGATACGCAGTATTTT. Full variable domain (rest looked up from reference TRBV11-2 and TRBJ2-3): EAGVAQSPRYKIIEKRQSVAFWCNPISGHATLYWYQQILGQGPKLLIQFQNNGVVDDSQLPKDRFSAERLKGVDSTLKIQPAKLEDSAVYLCASSLGAGGTTDTQYFGPGTRLTVL.